Following are 32 T cell receptor beta chains from one sample sequenced in a study of CD8+CD57+ T cells in acquired aplastic anemia (dated by TCRdb to 2016 to 2019). The instrument given in TCRdb is Illumina HiSeq 2000. Genomic DNA served as template for TCR beta VDJ combination and CDR3 sequence profiling. Using fastp at Q25 and MiXCR, TCRdb reprocessed the public reads and kept productive beta chains. Identical CDR3 proteins give one entry, which carries the most common genes and DNA. The sample profile shows around 140,000 distinct CDR3 sequences; 35% to 50% of them were found once. The top ten constitute 8% to 8.5% of the sample. The material sequenced was sorted CD4+, CD8+, or CD8+CD57+ T cells (not recorded which) from PBMCs. Every receptor here comes from a human donor in good health, serving as a control.

The rearrangement uses TRBV25-1 and TRBJ2-1, with TRBD1 matching 9 bases. Germline values: CDR1 MGHDK, CDR2 SYGVNS. This CDR3 is 14 amino acids long. The trim removed 5 bases at V and 7 bases at J, leaving 6 bases unmatched. The CDR3 nucleotides read TGTGCCAGCAGTACCGGGACAGGGTGGAATGAGCAGTTCTTC. Residues: CASSTGTGWNEQFF.

The rearrangement uses TRBV15 and TRBJ2-2, with TRBD2 matching 9 bases. Germline CDR1 LNHNV, CDR2 YYDKDF (reference sequence). This CDR3 is 17 amino acids long. V was pared by 3 bases and J by 1 base, with 6 bases of the junction left unmatched. CDR3 region: CATSRGGAGGNTGELFF. In DNA form, the CDR3 reads TGTGCCACCAGCAGGGGAGGAGCGGGAGGGAACACCGGGGAGCTGTTTTTT.

With respect to this clonotype: Its ends do not fully match the called genes, so a read error is possible. The chain is built from TRBV6-4 and TRBJ2-1; 9 bases are a match to TRBD2. The germline V gene has CDR1 MRHNA and CDR2 SNTAGT. The CDR3 has 16 residues. Written as DNA, the CDR3 is TGTGCCAGCGGTGACCAGAGCGGGAGGACCTACAGTGAGCAGTTCTTC. This gives the protein CASGDQSGRTYSEQFF.

The V gene is TRBV5-1, the J gene TRBJ1-3; D is unresolved. The CDR3 covers 15 residues. The V end was cut by 0 bases, the J end by 0 bases, with 7 bases between. Germline assignment: CDR1 SGHRS and CDR2 YFSETQ. The CDR3 bases are TGCGCCAGCAGCTTGGGAATCTCCTCTGGAAACACCATATATTTT. It specifies CASSLGISSGNTIYF. Variable domain in full (rest from reference TRBV5-1 and TRBJ1-3): KAGVTQTPRYLIKTRGQQVTLSCSPISGHRSVSWYQQTPGQGLQFLFEYFSETQRNKGNFPGRFSGRQFSNSRSEMNVSTLELGDSALYLCASSLGISSGNTIYFGEGSWLTVV.

In the case of this clonotype: This CDR3 is missing its conserved last phenylalanine or tryptophan, likely due to a read error. This rearrangement joins TRBV29-1 to TRBJ2-7; TRBD1 matches at 8 bases. CDR3 length: 13 amino acids. The junction had 6 bases not matched to a gene; V was cut back by 6 bases and J by 2 bases. Per germline, CDR1 SQVTM and CDR2 ANQGSEA. DNA for the CDR3: TGCAGCGTCGTTTCAGGGGGCACCTACGAGCAGTACCTC. As protein: CSVVSGGTYEQYL.

This clonotype came up many times. This sequence joins TRBV7-9 and TRBJ2-1, with D perhaps matching TRBD2 (7 bases). Germline V gene data show CDR1 as SEHNR and CDR2 as FQNEAQ (reference sequence). This CDR3 is 14 amino acids long. Trimming removed 11 bases at V and 6 bases at J, with 20 bases between. CDR3 in amino acids: CAARGGGGPNEQFF. In DNA form, the CDR3 reads TGTGCCGCTCGAGGAGGCGGGGGCCCCAATGAGCAGTTCTTC.

This clonotype was recorded at least ten times. The chain joins TRBV4-1 to TRBJ2-1; the D call may be TRBD1 or TRBD2 (5 bases each). The V gene lost 4 bases and the J gene lost 4 bases, with 26 bases spanning the gap. Per germline, CDR1 MGHRA and CDR2 YSYEKL. The CDR3 extends over 19 amino acids. CDR3 bases: TGCGCCAGCAGCCGTCTAGGGGACCTACCCTCCAACTTATACAATGAGCAGTTCTTC. This encodes CASSRLGDLPSNLYNEQFF.

The chain is built from TRBV11-1 and TRBJ2-1, with 9 bases aligning to TRBD2. Germline V lookup: CDR1 SGHAT, CDR2 FQDESV (reference sequence). The V and J ends lost 2 bases and 8 bases, in that order; junction bases with no gene match: 7. This CDR3 is 15 amino acids long. In DNA, the CDR3 is TGTGCCAGCAGCTTACTAGCGGGATGGGGCGATGAGCAGTTCTTC. As protein: CASSLLAGWGDEQFF.

This rearrangement joins TRBV7-9 to TRBJ2-5, with D unclear. Trimming removed 5 bases from V and 5 bases from J, with 9 bases in between. The CDR3 spans 12 residues. The V gene's germline CDR1 is SEHNR and CDR2 FQNEAQ (reference sequence). CDR3: CASSVRGETQYF. The CDR3 nucleotides read TGTGCCAGCAGCGTACGTGGGGAGACCCAGTACTTC.

The genes are TRBV11-3 and TRBJ1-3; D call uncertain. Germline lookup yields CDR1 SGHNT and CDR2 YENEEA. Trimming cost V 5 bases and J 4 bases, with 15 bases left between them. The CDR3 is 15 amino acids. The CDR3 sequence: CASSASRGSGNTIYF. The CDR3 region has the DNA TGTGCCAGCAGCGCGAGTCGAGGGTCAGGAAACACCATATATTTT.

In its sample, this clonotype was seen a few times. V and J are TRBV11-3 and TRBJ1-1; D not resolved. The V gene's germline CDR1 is SGHNT and CDR2 YENEEA. The V gene lost 5 bases and the J gene lost 4 bases, with 14 bases spanning the gap. The length of the CDR3 is 14 residues. The CDR3 coding sequence is TGTGCCAGCAGCGGGTCCCGGGCCGGCACTGAAGCTTTCTTT. This sequence encodes CASSGSRAGTEAFF.

This clonotype was seen many times. This rearrangement joins TRBV7-9 to TRBJ2-5, with TRBD2 as a possible D gene (6 bases). V lost 1 base and J lost 4, with 13 bases in between. The CDR3 contains 15 residues. Germline V gene data show CDR1 as SEHNR and CDR2 as FQNEAQ (reference sequence). In DNA form, the CDR3 reads TGTGCCAGCAGCTTAGGGGGACGGCGGGGAGAGACCCAGTACTTC. Protein: CASSLGGRRGETQYF.

The CDR3 sequence is CASSLSTNSGGGVDTQYF. CDR3 in DNA: TGTGCCAGCAGTTTGAGCACCAATAGCGGGGGGGGAGTGGATACGCAGTATTTT. The chain uses TRBV28 and TRBJ2-3; 11 bases are shared with TRBD2. The junction had 14 bases not matched to a gene; V was cut back by 3 bases and J by 6 bases. Germline V lookup: CDR1 MDHEN, CDR2 SYDVKM. CDR3 length: 18 amino acids.

This clonotype was seen at least ten times. The chain recombines TRBV5-1 with TRBJ2-5; D unresolved. Germline V lookup: CDR1 SGHRS, CDR2 YFSETQ. V lost 4 bases and J lost 5, with 12 bases in between. CDR3 length: 13 residues. The CDR3 protein is CASSVGPRETQYF. The CDR3 DNA follows: TGCGCCAGCAGCGTAGGGCCTCGGGAGACCCAGTACTTC.

This clonotype was recorded at least ten times. The chain employs TRBV2 and TRBJ1-5; 7 positions agree with TRBD1. CDR1 is SNHLY, CDR2 FYNNEI, per germline. This CDR3 region has 15 residues. V dropped 4 bases and J dropped 1; count of bases not matched to a gene: 4. This chain's CDR3 is CASSGQGRSNQPQHF. CDR3 in DNA: TGTGCCAGCAGTGGACAGGGACGGAGCAATCAGCCCCAGCATTTT. The full variable domain, in which reference TRBV2 and TRBJ1-5 provide the parts outside the CDR3, is EPEVTQTPSHQVTQMGQEVILRCVPISNHLYFYWYRQILGQKVEFLVSFYNNEISEKSEIFDDQFSVERPDGSNFTLKIRSTKLEDSAMYFCASSGQGRSNQPQHFGDGTRLSIL.

The chain combines TRBV29-1 with TRBJ2-7; 8 bases are a match to TRBD1. The junction had 8 bases not matched to a gene; V was cut back by 4 bases and J by 3 bases. The CDR3 spans 14 residues. Germline V gene data show CDR1 as SQVTM and CDR2 as ANQGSEA. Here the CDR3 reads CSVAGTGELYEQYF. The CDR3 DNA is TGCAGCGTTGCTGGGACAGGAGAGCTCTACGAGCAGTACTTC.

This clonotype was seen at least ten times. V gene TRBV12-3 or TRBV12-4 combines with J gene TRBJ1-2; possible D gene TRBD1, 5 bases. Trimming cost V 6 bases and J 7 bases, with 15 bases left between them. The length of the CDR3 is 13 residues. CDR3 residues: CASSVGTISGYTF. CDR3 DNA sequence: TGTGCCAGCAGCGTCGGGACGATATCTGGCTACACCTTC.

This clonotype turned up a few times. The CDR3 here is CASSLASGGGHEQYF. Here the CDR3 DNA reads TGTGCCAGCAGTTTGGCTAGCGGGGGGGGTCACGAGCAGTACTTC. The rearrangement joins TRBV27 to TRBJ2-7; TRBD2 agrees at 12 bases. The CDR3 contains 15 residues. Germline CDR1 reads MNHEY; CDR2 reads SMNVEV (reference sequence). V shed 3 bases, J shed 5 bases, and the junction held 5 bases outside the gene matches.

This sequence joins TRBV5-6 and TRBJ1-2; possible D gene TRBD1, 5 bases. Trimming took 4 bases from V and 2 from J, leaving 18 bases between them. This CDR3 is 16 amino acids long. CDR1 and CDR2 from the germline V gene are SGHDT and YYEEEE. The CDR3, as DNA: TGTGCCAGCAGCCCGGCGGGACGGACGATAAACTATGGCTACACCTTC. Protein sequence: CASSPAGRTINYGYTF.

This clonotype was observed a few times. The J gene is TRBJ1-5, the V gene TRBV27; D not certain. The CDR3 totals 15 residues. V lost 8 bases and J lost 6, with 20 bases in between. Germline lookup yields CDR1 MNHEY and CDR2 SMNVEV (reference sequence). CDR3: CASARGPVLSQPQHF. CDR3 coding DNA: TGTGCCAGCGCCCGCGGGCCCGTCTTATCTCAGCCCCAGCATTTT.

The sample holds many counts of this clonotype. This chain uses TRBV20-1 with TRBJ1-5, with TRBD1 as a possible D gene (6 bases). The CDR3 loop spans 13 amino acids. Germline values: CDR1 DFQATT, CDR2 SNEGSKA (reference sequence). The DNA for the CDR3 is TGCAGCACTAGGGGGGACACCAATCAGCCCCAGCATTTT. Translation gives CSTRGDTNQPQHF.

This clonotype was recorded at least ten times. V is TRBV6-1 and J is TRBJ2-7, with D possibly being TRBD2 (6 bases). Germline V CDR1 and CDR2: MNHNS, SASEGT. V gave up 0 bases and J gave up 2 bases, with 8 bases separating them. There are 14 residues in the CDR3. The CDR3 loop reads CASSEALAAYEQYF. CDR3 bases: TGTGCCAGCAGTGAAGCCTTAGCGGCCTACGAGCAGTACTTC.

This clonotype came up many times. The chain employs TRBV20-1 and TRBJ2-1, with 11 bases fitting TRBD2. Germline CDR1 reads DFQATT; CDR2 reads SNEGSKA (reference sequence). J gave up 8 bases and V 6 bases, and 12 bases lay outside the gene matches. CDR3 length: 15 residues. As DNA, the CDR3 is TGCAGTGCGAGTCTGATAGCGGGGGGGCCTTATGAGCAGTTCTTC. Protein product: CSASLIAGGPYEQFF.

Concerning this clonotype itself: This could be a read error, since a much larger clone is one nucleotide away. The gene calls are TRBV30 and TRBJ1-2; D possibly corresponds to TRBD1 (5 bases). Trimming took 0 bases from V and 9 from J, leaving 11 bases between them. There are 12 residues in the CDR3. Germline CDR1 reads GTSNPN; CDR2 reads SVGIG (reference sequence). CDR3 nucleotide sequence: TGTGCCTGGAGTGTAGTGCAGGGAAGCTACACCTTC. Translating gives CAWSVVQGSYTF.

This chain uses TRBV18 with TRBJ2-1; 11 bases are shared with TRBD1. Germline assignment: CDR1 KGHSH and CDR2 LQKENI. V was pared by 4 bases and J by 2 bases, with 1 base of the junction left unmatched. This CDR3 has 15 residues. The CDR3 here is CASSLGQGAYNEQFF. The DNA for the CDR3 is TGTGCCAGCTCACTGGGACAGGGGGCCTACAATGAGCAGTTCTTC.

This clonotype was counted many times. The V call is TRBV12-3 or TRBV12-4, the J call TRBJ1-1; 8 nucleotides agree with TRBD1. The V segment lost 7 bases and the J segment 3 bases; nucleotides outside the gene matches: 7. The CDR3 is 14 amino acids. DNA for the CDR3: TGTGCCAGCACCCCAGGGGGCCCGGACACTGAAGCTTTCTTT. Its protein product is CASTPGGPDTEAFF.

This chain links TRBV19 with TRBJ1-1; D is perhaps TRBD1 (6 bases). V was shortened by 2 bases and J by 6 bases, with 16 bases between the two germline ends. The CDR3 has 15 amino acids. From germline, CDR1 is LNHDA and CDR2 SQIVND (reference sequence). CDR3 DNA: TGTGCCAGTAGTATATCTGCAGGTACAGGGTCTGAAGCTTTCTTT. It is translated as CASSISAGTGSEAFF.

The chain recombines TRBV12-5 with TRBJ2-5; D is uncertain. Trimming took off 5 bases at V and 4 bases at J, with 17 bases between the two ends. This CDR3 is built from 15 residues. Per the germline V gene, CDR1 is LGHNT and CDR2 is FRNRAP. Here the CDR3 DNA reads TGTGCTAGTGGTCCGCCCGGGTCCTCAAGAGAGACCCAGTACTTC. This encodes CASGPPGSSRETQYF. Based on the CDR3 plus reference TRBV12-5 and TRBJ2-5, the full variable domain is DARVTQTPRHKVTEMGQEVTMRCQPILGHNTVFWYRQTMMQGLELLAYFRNRAPLDDSGMPKDRFSAEMPDATLATLKIQPSEPRDSAVYFCASGPPGSSRETQYFGPGTRLLVL.

V usage is TRBV12-3 or TRBV12-4 and J usage is TRBJ1-6, with D possibly matching TRBD1 (5 bases). The V end lost 5 bases, the J end lost 11 bases, and 10 bases lay between the germline ends. CDR3 length equals 12 residues. CDR3 protein: CASSGPRAPLHF. As DNA, the CDR3 is TGTGCCAGCAGTGGCCCCAGGGCACCCCTCCACTTT.

CDR3 region: CASSVLSSYTF. The CDR3 DNA reads TGTGCCAGCAGTGTGTTGAGCAGCTACACCTTC. The gene calls are TRBV2 and TRBJ1-2, with D hard to call. The CDR3 is made up of 11 amino acids. V was shortened by 4 bases and J by 9 bases, with 9 bases between the two germline ends. Germline CDR1 SNHLY, CDR2 FYNNEI.

The chain uses TRBV10-3 and TRBJ1-4; 8 positions match TRBD1. Germline V gene sequence: CDR1 ENHRY, CDR2 SYGVKD. This CDR3 contains 13 residues. With 9 bases clipped from V and 7 bases from J, the junction kept 7 bases outside the gene matches. The CDR3 spells CAISKTGGEKLFF. In DNA form, the CDR3 reads TGTGCCATTAGCAAAACAGGGGGTGAAAAACTGTTTTTT.

This clonotype was recorded at least ten times. This sequence joins TRBV7-2 and TRBJ1-2; the D gene is possibly TRBD1 (5 bases). V dropped 3 bases and J dropped 2 bases, with 10 bases sitting between them. This CDR3 has 14 amino acids. CDR1 is SGHTA and CDR2 is FQGNSA in the germline V gene. The CDR3 here is CASSLGPGNYGYTF. The CDR3 DNA reads as TGTGCCAGCAGCTTGGGGCCCGGGAACTATGGCTACACCTTC.